The source of this T cell receptor beta chain is a study of human T cells and chemical hapten exposure (dated by TCRdb to the early 2020s). About the full investigation: For sensitization, 2% DPC in acetone was applied to a roughly 2 cm by roughly 2 cm area of upper inner arm skin. Patch testing was performed on the upper back with Finn chambers containing 0.01% DPC, and the patch tests were scored after 6 days according to International Contact Dermatitis Research Group standards. Some 29 alopecia patients provided blood for TCR sequencing at one to four time points (pre-sensitization, 2, 6 and 24 weeks). Patient blood was sampled pre-sensitization (week 0) and at 2, 6 and about 24 weeks after DPC sensitization. Throughout the study period of about 25 weeks, patients also received therapeutic DPC doses to the scalp every week. Libraries were pooled for sequencing, and per-sample TCR yields varied mainly because of small differences in library volumes within the pool. The patient cohort, mostly female, included alopecia areata with under or over 50% scalp involvement, alopecia totalis and alopecia universalis. This study followed changes in the peripheral blood TCR repertoire in vivo during primary and secondary sensitization of alopecia patients to the hapten diphenylcyclopropenone (DPC).

Library preparation was by RACE. Sequencing took place on a NextSeq 500. During library preparation, unique molecular identifiers were attached to individual cDNA molecules so that TCRs could be counted quantitatively and reproducibly. Each blood RNA sample was used to sequence both TCR alpha and TCR beta chains. In the original analysis: A median of about 87,000 TCRs per sample was observed, with a range of roughly 20,000 to 750,000. V, J and CDR3 annotation of the TCR reads was carried out using the Decombinator software suite. To make PS versus PT1 abundance plots, every sample was subsampled to the same number of TCRs (28,000). Expanded TCRs were defined as absent before sensitization and observed at least eight times at the 2-week time point. TCRdb reanalyzed the raw reads on its own, using fastp at Q25 for trimming and MiXCR for clone calling, and kept in-frame beta chains. Rows matching on CDR3 protein sequence are summarized as one entry with the most common DNA and genes. The V and J calls here are based on TCRdb, not the publication. This sample gives a few hundred thousand distinct CDR3 sequences in total; around 7% of them show up just once. Of the sample, about 1.1% is held by the ten largest clones.

Findings and caveats that apply to the study as a whole: DPC sensitization did not change the number of TCRs with a frequency above 1 in 1000, and there was no evidence of changes in global repertoire structure. After repeated subsampling, changes were observed in the strength of the expansion versus patch-test correlation and in the threshold at which the correlation became significant. Alopecia, a presumed autoimmune disease, was present in all patients, so the immune response of the patients might differ from that of healthy individuals. Significantly more large CDR3 similarity clusters were formed by expanded TCRs than by pre-sensitization or healthy control sets, consistent with antigen-driven responses. A positive correlation was found between the number of PT1 expanded TCRs and patch test score, with significance reached at thresholds 8, 16 and 32 but not 4.

On this clonotype itself: The target of this receptor is not known. Base qualities are not provided; no much larger clone lies one nucleotide away.

V loses 7 bases, J loses 0 bases, and the germline ends lie 8 bases apart. The CDR3 has 14 amino acids, counting the end cysteine and phenylalanine. The sequence is cut down to CDR3 DNA, 42 bases in frame from base 1. In the germline V gene, CDR1 corresponds to SGHRS and CDR2 to YFSETQ. The sample's time point, from its label and the paper: pre-sensitization, week 0. Interpreted using the paper, the treatment or condition label stands for: therapeutic diphenylcyclopropenone sensitization with weekly scalp DPC. At every patch-test visit, the blood draw took place before the patch test was put on. Patients were considered eligible if aged 18 to 70, diagnosed with alopecia and deemed suitable for DPC therapy, and patients were excluded if pregnant. Unfractionated whole blood was collected in Tempus Blood RNA tubes, and total RNA was extracted from that blood.

The receptor comes from a man in his late teens or twenties with alopecia areata. Some clones in this sample may be carry-over from other donors' samples. The chain joins TRBV5-1 to TRBJ2-6, with the D segment identity uncertain. The input for sequencing was whole blood, taken in connection with sensitization to the hapten diphenylcyclopropenone (DPC). CDR3 loop: CASFKDSGANVLTF. The DNA reads TGCGCCAGCTTCAAGGACTCTGGGGCCAACGTCCTGACTTTC.